Listed here are 24 T cell receptor beta chains from one sample, sequenced in a study of T cells after yellow fever vaccination. TCRdb re-derived calls from the 5' RACE reads in MiXCR, one entry per CDR3 protein. Of hundreds of thousands of distinct CDR3 sequences listed, roughly 6.2% are singletons. This specimen was PBMCs, taken 5 days after the yellow fever booster vaccination. All receptors come from a man aged 25 to 40 who received the YFV17D yellow fever vaccine.

This clonotype has only a few counts. The genes are TRBV5-1 and TRBJ2-1; tentative D call: TRBD1 (5 bases). CDR1 is SGHRS and CDR2 is YFSETQ in the germline V gene. The ends were cut back, 0 bases at V and 3 bases at J, with 13 bases in the middle. The CDR3 totals 16 residues. The CDR3 sequence is CASSLVADMGYNEQFF. The CDR3 DNA reads as TGCGCCAGCAGCTTGGTCGCGGACATGGGCTACAATGAGCAGTTCTTC.

The table lists this clonotype with a few counts. The rearrangement links TRBV28 to TRBJ2-3; TRBD2 agrees at 11 bases. The CDR3 loop spans 16 amino acids. CDR1 is MDHEN, CDR2 SYDVKM, per germline. The junction had 6 bases not matched to a gene; V was cut back by 4 bases and J by 3 bases. CDR3 bases: TGTGCCAGCAGTTCACCGGGACTAGCGGTAACAGATACGCAGTATTTT. Protein sequence: CASSSPGLAVTDTQYF.

This clonotype was picked up a small number of times. The chain has TRBV11-2 and TRBJ2-1; D is perhaps TRBD1 or TRBD2 (5 bases each). Trimming pared 5 bases from V and 13 bases from J, leaving 15 bases between. This CDR3 comprises 12 residues. CDR1 is SGHAT, CDR2 FQNNGV, per germline. CDR3 DNA: TGTGCCAGCAGCCCGCCCCCGGGACGCCAGTTCTTC. It is translated as CASSPPPGRQFF.

The chain links TRBV20-1 to TRBJ2-5, with unresolved D. This CDR3 spans 11 amino acids. Germline V gene data show CDR1 as DFQATT and CDR2 as SNEGSKA (reference sequence). V was cut by 7 bases and J by 5 bases, with 11 bases left in between. The CDR3 nucleotides are TGCAGTGTTTTGAGTAGGGAGACCCAGTACTTC. Translating gives CSVLSRETQYF.

The chain links TRBV4-1 to TRBJ2-5; D might be TRBD2 (6 bases). This CDR3 contains 13 residues. V lost 8 bases to trimming and J lost 5 bases, with 15 bases between them. The germline V gene has CDR1 MGHRA and CDR2 YSYEKL. The CDR3 region is CASGLALAETQYF. The CDR3, as DNA: TGCGCCAGCGGTCTAGCGTTAGCGGAGACCCAGTACTTC.

This clonotype has ten or more counts. V usage is TRBV12-3 or TRBV12-4 and J usage is TRBJ2-5, with D perhaps TRBD1 (6 bases). The V and J ends lost 6 bases and 3 bases respectively, with 14 bases between them. This CDR3 has 14 residues. The CDR3 protein is CASRPGQLEETQYF. Here the CDR3 DNA reads TGTGCCAGCAGACCCGGACAGTTAGAAGAGACCCAGTACTTC.

This clonotype was counted a few times. The chain links TRBV12-3 or TRBV12-4 to TRBJ2-2; no firm D call. This CDR3 has 13 amino acids. The V and J ends lost 4 bases and 4 bases respectively, with 7 bases between them. This chain's CDR3 is CASSWFRTGELFF. The CDR3 coding sequence is TGTGCCAGCAGTTGGTTCCGCACCGGGGAGCTGTTTTTT.

This clonotype turned up a few times. The chain combines TRBV20-1 with TRBJ2-3; the match to TRBD1 covers 7 bases. The CDR3 is made up of 15 amino acids. V was clipped by 4 bases and J by 3 bases; unmatched bases: 10. The germline CDR1 and CDR2 sequences are DFQATT and SNEGSKA (reference sequence). The CDR3 sequence is CSATGRGFRTDTQYF. The CDR3 bases are TGCAGTGCTACGGGCAGGGGGTTTCGGACAGATACGCAGTATTTT.

This clonotype was seen repeatedly, ten times or more. V is TRBV7-9 and J is TRBJ2-7; weak D call: TRBD1 (6 bases). Trimming left V 4 bases short and J 6 bases short, with 13 bases between. Germline V CDR1 and CDR2: SEHNR, FQNEAQ (reference sequence). This CDR3 is 13 amino acids long. CDR3 bases: TGTGCCAGCAGCTCCATTGGGGGCAGCGAGCAGTACTTC. Translated, it gives CASSSIGGSEQYF.

This clonotype was found a few times. The chain uses TRBV5-6 and TRBJ2-5; D is perhaps TRBD1 (5 bases). Trimming left V 0 bases short and J 4 bases short, with 10 bases between. The V gene's germline CDR1 is SGHDT and CDR2 YYEEEE. The CDR3 covers 14 residues. The CDR3: CASSLEQGLETQYF. The CDR3 nucleotides read TGTGCCAGCAGCTTGGAGCAGGGTCTAGAGACCCAGTACTTC.

The genes are TRBV7-9 and TRBJ1-1, with a possible D match to TRBD1 (5 bases). V was clipped by 0 bases and J by 11 bases, with 13 bases between them. The germline gives CDR1 SEHNR, CDR2 FQNEAQ (reference sequence). This CDR3 region has 13 residues. CDR3 protein: CASSLAAGHGAFF. CDR3 coding DNA: TGTGCCAGCAGCTTAGCAGCTGGACATGGGGCTTTCTTT.

Ten or more counts support this clonotype. The chain uses TRBV7-8 and TRBJ2-5; TRBD2 agrees at 8 bases. Germline V lookup: CDR1 SGHVS, CDR2 FQNEAQ. The trim removed 5 bases at V and 5 bases at J, leaving 7 bases unmatched. CDR3 size: 14 residues. CDR3 amino acids: CASSLGTGGETQYF. For the CDR3, the DNA is TGTGCCAGCAGCCTCGGGACGGGAGGGGAGACCCAGTACTTC.

This clonotype has only a few counts. The V call is TRBV12-3 or TRBV12-4, the J call TRBJ2-4, with 9 nucleotides matching TRBD2. The CDR3 has 16 residues. V gave up 6 bases and J gave up 12 bases; unmatched junction bases: 18. CDR3 in DNA: TGTGCCAGCAGCCCATTTCGGACTAGCGCTTCACTGGATCAGTACTTC. Translation gives CASSPFRTSASLDQYF.

This clonotype was found a few times. This sequence joins TRBV6-5 and TRBJ1-3; 10 bases match TRBD1. With 2 bases clipped from V and 2 bases from J, the junction kept 3 bases outside the gene matches. The CDR3 runs 16 residues. The germline V gene encodes CDR1 MNHEY and CDR2 SVGAGI. The chain's CDR3 is CASSYQGQGTGNTIYF. CDR3 DNA sequence: TGTGCCAGCAGTTACCAGGGACAGGGGACTGGAAACACCATATATTTT.

This clonotype was counted ten times or more. The chain has TRBV20-1 and TRBJ2-5; TRBD2 agrees at 12 bases. CDR1 and CDR2 (germline): DFQATT, SNEGSKA (reference sequence). This CDR3 is 18 amino acids long. Trimming removed 5 bases from V and 5 bases from J; junction bases left unmatched: 18. For the CDR3, the DNA is TGCAGTGCTGCCGAAGCTAGCGGGAGGGCCGGGTGGCGGGAGACCCAGTACTTC. Translated, it gives CSAAEASGRAGWRETQYF.

V usage is TRBV7-8 and J usage is TRBJ2-6; D remains unclear. This CDR3 spans 15 amino acids. In germline, CDR1 is SGHVS, CDR2 FQNEAQ. V lost 3 bases and J 0 bases, leaving 6 bases between the germline ends. The CDR3 protein is CASSFTASGANVLTF. The CDR3 coding sequence is TGTGCCAGCAGCTTCACAGCCTCTGGGGCCAACGTCCTGACTTTC.

CDR3 region: CSVPDSTDTQYF. CDR3 sequence (DNA): TGCAGTGTTCCGGACAGCACAGATACGCAGTATTTT. The chain is built from TRBV20-1 and TRBJ2-3; D uncertain. Germline values: CDR1 DFQATT, CDR2 SNEGSKA (reference sequence). There are 12 residues in the CDR3. V lost 7 bases and J 0 bases, leaving 8 bases between the germline ends.

The chain has TRBV23-1 and TRBJ2-2; 7 nucleotides agree with TRBD2. TRBV23-1 is an open reading frame, and its role is uncertain. V shed 0 bases and J 7 bases; nucleotides not matched to a gene: 8. The CDR3 spans 16 residues. The CDR3 DNA reads TGCGCCAGCAGTCAATCAAGCGGGAAAGTCGACGGGGAGCTGTTTTTT. This sequence encodes CASSQSSGKVDGELFF.

The V gene is TRBV3-1, the J gene TRBJ2-2; D may be TRBD1 (6 bases). The length of the CDR3 is 16 residues. V was clipped by 2 bases and J by 4 bases, with 14 bases between them. Germline V CDR1 and CDR2: LGHDT, YNNKEL (reference sequence). CDR3 amino acids: CASSQWQGQSTGELFF. The CDR3 coding sequence is TGTGCCAGCAGCCAATGGCAGGGGCAGAGCACCGGGGAGCTGTTTTTT.

This chain uses TRBV5-1 with TRBJ2-7, with TRBD1 matching 7 bases. Unmatched junction bases numbered 11, after V lost 1 base and J lost 4 bases. Germline CDR1 is SGHRS and CDR2 is YFSETQ. This CDR3 region has 16 residues. DNA for the CDR3: TGCGCCAGCAGCTTGAATGGGGGAACAGGGGATTACGAGCAGTACTTC. Translating gives CASSLNGGTGDYEQYF.

This clonotype was seen ten or more times. The chain joins TRBV27 to TRBJ1-4, with D hard to call. The CDR3 runs to 14 residues. Germline CDR1 is MNHEY and CDR2 is SMNVEV (reference sequence). The germline V and J ends were trimmed by 7 bases and 8 bases, with 17 bases remaining between them. The CDR3 region is CASTQGGRSEKLFF. CDR3 bases: TGTGCCAGCACCCAAGGAGGGAGGTCGGAAAAACTGTTTTTT.

This clonotype turned up a few times. This chain uses TRBV20-1 with TRBJ2-1, with 7 nucleotides matching TRBD2. In germline, CDR1 is DFQATT, CDR2 SNEGSKA (reference sequence). The CDR3 sequence is 14 residues long. Trimming cost V 3 bases and J 7 bases; bases outside gene matches: 9. The CDR3 reads CSARGPEAGNEQFF. CDR3 in DNA: TGCAGTGCTAGGGGGCCCGAAGCGGGAAATGAGCAGTTCTTC.

The chain uses TRBV7-2 and TRBJ2-1; D gene unclear. This CDR3 region has 14 residues. Germline CDR1 SGHTA, CDR2 FQGNSA. Trimming cost V 4 bases and J 6 bases, with 13 bases left between them. This CDR3 is CASSSPRFINEQFF. Here the CDR3 DNA reads TGTGCCAGCAGCTCCCCCCGATTTATCAATGAGCAGTTCTTC.

This clonotype was seen ten or more times. The rearrangement uses TRBV30 and TRBJ2-3; 8 positions match TRBD1. The trim removed 6 bases at V and 2 bases at J, leaving 7 bases unmatched. Germline V gene sequence: CDR1 GTSNPN, CDR2 SVGIG (reference sequence). The CDR3 spans 14 residues. The chain's CDR3 is CACSTGGLTDTQYF. In nucleotides, the CDR3 is TGTGCCTGTTCTACAGGGGGACTCACAGATACGCAGTATTTT.